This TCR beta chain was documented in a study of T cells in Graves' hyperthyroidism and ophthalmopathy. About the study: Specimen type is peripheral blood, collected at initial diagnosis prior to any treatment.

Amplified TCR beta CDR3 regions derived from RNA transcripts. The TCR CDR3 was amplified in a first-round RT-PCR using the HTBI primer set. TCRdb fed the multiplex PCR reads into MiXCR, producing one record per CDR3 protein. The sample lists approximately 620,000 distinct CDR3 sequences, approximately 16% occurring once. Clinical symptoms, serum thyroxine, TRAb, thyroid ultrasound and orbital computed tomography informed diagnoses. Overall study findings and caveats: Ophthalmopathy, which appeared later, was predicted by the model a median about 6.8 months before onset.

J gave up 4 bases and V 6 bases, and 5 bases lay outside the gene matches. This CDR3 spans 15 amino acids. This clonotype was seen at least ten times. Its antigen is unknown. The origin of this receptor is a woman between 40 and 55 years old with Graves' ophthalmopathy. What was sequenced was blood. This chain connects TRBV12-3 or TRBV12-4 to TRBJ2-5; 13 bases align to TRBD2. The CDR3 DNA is TGTGCCAGCAGCCCCGGACTAGCGGGAGTAGAGACCCAGTACTTC. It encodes CASSPGLAGVETQYF.